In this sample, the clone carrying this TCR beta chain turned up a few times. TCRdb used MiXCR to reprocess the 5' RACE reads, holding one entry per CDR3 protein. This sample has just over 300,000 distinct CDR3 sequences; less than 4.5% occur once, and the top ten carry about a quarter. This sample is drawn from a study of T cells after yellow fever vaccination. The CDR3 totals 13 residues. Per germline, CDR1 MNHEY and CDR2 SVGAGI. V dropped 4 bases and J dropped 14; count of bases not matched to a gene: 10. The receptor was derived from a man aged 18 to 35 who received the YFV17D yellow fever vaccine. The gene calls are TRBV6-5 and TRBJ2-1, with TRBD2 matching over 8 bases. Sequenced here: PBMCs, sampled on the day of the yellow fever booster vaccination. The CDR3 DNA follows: TGTGCCAGCAGTTTCACTAGCGGAGTTAGGAAGTTCTTC. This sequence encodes CASSFTSGVRKFF.